This T cell receptor (beta chain) was identified during a study of blood T cell repertoires in COVID-19. Data came from immunoSEQ multiplex PCR; TCRdb stores just in-frame clones and leaves some out. The sample contains about 230,000 clones, 75% to 85% of which appear only once. This CDR3 has 18 amino acids. The junction had 8 bases not matched to a gene; V was cut back by 2 bases and J by 2 bases. Germline CDR1 reads SGHRS; CDR2 reads YFSETQ. The sample taken for sequencing was peripheral blood. This TCR came from a woman in her forties or fifties with acute or convalescent COVID-19. The chain employs TRBV5-1 and TRBJ2-5, with TRBD2 matching over 14 bases. The CDR3 DNA follows: TGCGCCAGCAGCTTCGGACTAGCGGGGGGCATCTCACAAGAGACCCAGTACTTC. Translated: CASSFGLAGGISQETQYF.